These 12 T cell receptor beta chains share one sample of origin, sequenced in a study of siplizumab effects on memory and regulatory T cells. This table comes from immunoSEQ multiplex PCR, and its TCRdb copy is limited to in-frame clones, with some not included. The sample gives 100,000 or so clones, 90% to 95% of which show up once; approximately 0.32% is in the top ten. Sample: CD4+ T cells sorted from blood. These TCRs come from a human donor in good health.

The chain is built from TRBV6-1 and TRBJ1-5; tentative D call: TRBD1 (5 bases). CDR3 length: 14 residues. Trimming cost V 5 bases and J 4 bases, with 12 bases left between them. CDR1 and CDR2 from the germline V gene are MNHNS and SASEGT. CDR3 in DNA: TGTGCCAGCAGTACTCGGGACTTTAATCAGCCCCAGCATTTT. Encoded protein: CASSTRDFNQPQHF.

CDR3 bases: TGTGCCAGCAGTTCCGAGATCTGGACCACTGAAGCTTTCTTT. Its protein is CASSSEIWTTEAFF. The gene calls are TRBV6-6 and TRBJ1-1; D is ambiguous. The ends were cut back, 4 bases at V and 4 bases at J, with 13 bases in the middle. This CDR3 has 14 amino acids. Germline values: CDR1 MNHNY, CDR2 SVGAGI (reference sequence).

V usage is TRBV4-2 and J usage is TRBJ2-7, with 11 bases matching TRBD2. Germline CDR1 and CDR2: LGHNA and YNFKEQ. The CDR3 is 18 amino acids. V gave up 1 base and J gave up 7 bases; unmatched junction bases: 15. The chain's CDR3 is CASSQVNSGGVTRQEQYF. CDR3 bases: TGTGCCAGCAGCCAAGTCAATAGCGGGGGGGTTACCCGCCAGGAGCAGTACTTC.

The rearrangement uses TRBV5-1 and TRBJ1-2, with D possibly TRBD1 on 5 matching bases. CDR1 and CDR2 from the germline V gene are SGHRS and YFSETQ. V was pared by 1 base and J by 0 bases, with 10 bases between. The CDR3 sequence is 15 residues long. CDR3 DNA sequence: TGCGCCAGCAGCTTGTTGGGGGGAGCTAACTATGGCTACACCTTC. Its translation: CASSLLGGANYGYTF.

The J gene is TRBJ2-5, the V gene TRBV10-3; 7 bases map to TRBD2. V was clipped by 4 bases and J by 1 base; unmatched bases: 3. CDR3 length equals 14 residues. The germline V gene has CDR1 ENHRY and CDR2 SYGVKD. The DNA of the CDR3 is TGTGCCATCAGTGCTCGGGAGGCCCAAGAGACCCAGTACTTC. It is translated as CAISAREAQETQYF.

The chain joins TRBV7-6 to TRBJ2-2; 15 positions match TRBD2. CDR1 SGHVS and CDR2 FNYEAQ come from the germline V gene. The trim removed 7 bases at V and 7 bases at J, leaving 4 bases unmatched. This CDR3 region has 15 residues. CDR3 bases: TGTGCCAGCACAGGACTAGCGGGAGGGGTCGGGGAGCTGTTTTTT. This gives the protein CASTGLAGGVGELFF.

The rearrangement uses TRBV6-5 and TRBJ2-7, with D hard to call. The CDR3 sequence is 13 residues long. Trimming left V 2 bases short and J 4 bases short, with 9 bases between. The germline V gene has CDR1 MNHEY and CDR2 SVGAGI. The CDR3 sequence: CASSYTTEYEQYF. CDR3 DNA: TGTGCCAGCAGTTACACCACAGAGTACGAGCAGTACTTC.

V usage is TRBV25-1 and J usage is TRBJ1-3, with a tentative D call TRBD1 (6 bases). CDR1 MGHDK and CDR2 SYGVNS come from the germline V gene. Between the trimmed V and J ends, which lost 6 bases and 0 bases, there was a span of 12 bases. There are 15 residues in the CDR3. CDR3 DNA: TGTGCCAGCAGGGCGGGGGCTCCCTCTGGAAACACCATATATTTT. Amino acid sequence: CASRAGAPSGNTIYF. The whole variable domain, remainder taken from reference TRBV25-1 and TRBJ1-3, is EADIYQTPRYLVIGTGKKITLECSQTMGHDKMYWYQQDPGMELHLIHYSYGVNSTEKGDLSSESTVSRIRTEHFPLTLESARPSHTSQYLCASRAGAPSGNTIYFGEGSWLTVV.

This chain links TRBV7-4 with TRBJ2-7; D not resolved. The germline V and J ends were trimmed by 1 base and 6 bases, with 16 bases remaining between them. Germline-derived CDR1 and CDR2 are SGHVT and SQSDAQ. The CDR3 is 15 amino acids. CDR3 in DNA: TGTGCCAGCAGCTTAGGGCAGATAAAAATATTCGAGCAGTACTTC. Protein product: CASSLGQIKIFEQYF.

The V gene is TRBV11-3, the J gene TRBJ2-2; the D is unclear. The CDR3 sequence is 15 residues long. CDR1 is SGHNT, CDR2 YENEEA, per germline. The V gene lost 5 bases and the J gene lost 0 bases, with 10 bases spanning the gap. CDR3 loop: CASSPRETNTGELFF. CDR3 bases: TGTGCCAGCAGCCCTCGAGAAACGAACACCGGGGAGCTGTTTTTT.

The table lists this clone with a count of one. The V and J genes are TRBV6-1 and TRBJ2-5, with 11 bases aligning to TRBD1. The CDR3 length is 15 residues. Germline V gives CDR1 MNHNS, CDR2 SASEGT. V trimming: 4 bases; J trimming: 5 bases; junction bases outside the gene matches: 6. This CDR3 reads CASSGGQGVSETQYF. The DNA for the CDR3 is TGTGCCAGCAGTGGGGGACAGGGGGTTTCGGAGACCCAGTACTTC.

The rearrangement uses TRBV2 and TRBJ1-1; D not certain. The CDR3 sequence is 15 residues long. V was clipped by 6 bases and J by 4 bases, with 18 bases between them. In germline, CDR1 is SNHLY, CDR2 FYNNEI. The CDR3 loop reads CASRPAGPASTEAFF. The CDR3, as DNA: TGTGCCAGCAGACCGGCCGGACCCGCGAGCACTGAAGCTTTCTTT.